What follows describes a single T cell receptor beta chain. Its antigen is not known. Healthy Caucasians provided all donations. These data originate in a study of identical twins. Whole-study results and caveats: Models came in too low on out-of-frame TCR alpha sharing in monozygotic twins. Excess low generation probability was seen in twin-shared out-of-frame alpha sequences. Zero-insertion results could be subject to partial confounding by invariant MAIT and iNKT cells.

V was shortened by 4 bases and J by 2 bases, with 9 bases between the two germline ends. The CDR3 length is 13 residues. The germline CDR1 and CDR2 sequences are SGHTA and FQGNSA. One entry per CDR3 protein results from TCRdb running MiXCR on the 5' RACE reads. The data contain 450,000 or so distinct CDR3 sequences, roughly an eighth of them seen just once; the ten biggest clones take up 0.8% to 1%. In addition, the sample was reused for a study of yellow fever vaccine responses in identical twins.

The rearrangement uses TRBV7-2 and TRBJ2-7; D is uncertain. The source material was CD4+ T cells sorted from blood. The TCR was taken from a woman under 30 in good health. CDR3 coding DNA: TGTGCCAGCAGCTCTCAGCTAGCCTACGAGCAGTACTTC. It translates to CASSSQLAYEQYF.